This T cell receptor beta chain was observed in a study of T cells in Graves' hyperthyroidism and ophthalmopathy. Study outcomes and limitations: A model built on 13 V-J features separated ophthalmopathy from stable hyperthyroidism. Most thyroid clonotypes that were expanded above 0.001 also turned up in blood.

A note on this clonotype: The antigen remains unidentified.

Patients between 18 and 65 years old had hyperthyroidism, newly diagnosed and lasting under 2 months. Deletions cut 2 bases from V and 4 bases from J, with 11 bases between. Germline lookup yields CDR1 MNHNY and CDR2 SVGAGI (reference sequence). This CDR3 spans 15 amino acids. TCR beta CDR3 region amplification was performed from RNA transcripts. HTBI primers were used for first-round RT-PCR of the TCR CDR3. In TCRdb, the multiplex PCR reads were re-called with MiXCR into one record per CDR3 protein. The sample carries 530,000 or so distinct CDR3 sequences, 35% to 55% recorded once. Source material: peripheral blood or thyroid tissue (not recorded which). This chain uses TRBV6-6 with TRBJ1-4, with D tentatively TRBD1 (5 bases). The sequence derives from a woman aged 18-30 years with Graves' hyperthyroidism. The CDR3 here is CASSYLGVFNEKLFF. In nucleotides, the CDR3 is TGTGCCAGCAGTTACCTGGGGGTCTTTAATGAAAAACTGTTTTTT.